This T cell receptor (beta chain) originates from a study of beta chain features in type 1 diabetes. The investigators reverse transcribed all of the isolated RNA, so they sequenced expressed TCRB transcripts. Repertoires were generated with immunoSEQ multiplex PCR, while TCRdb's copy carries only in-frame clones and drops some. The sample shows about 340,000 clones, around 7.6% of them seen only once. This clone was recorded a few times. The CDR3 extends over 15 amino acids. The germline CDR1 and CDR2 sequences are SGHAT and FQNNGV. Losses at the gene ends were 5 bases for V and 10 bases for J; bases not matched to a gene: 13. It was via CD45RO/CCR7/CD25/CD127/CD95/CD27 that CD4+ naive, central memory, regulatory and stem cell-like memory cells were sorted.

This chain joins TRBV11-2 and TRBJ2-1; 8 positions agree with TRBD2. The sample was central memory CD4+ T cells from blood. The receptor was derived from a woman between 18 and 29 years old in good health. The CDR3 sequence is CASSLHAGGYGEQFF. CDR3 in DNA: TGTGCCAGCAGCCTACATGCGGGAGGATATGGCGAGCAGTTCTTC.